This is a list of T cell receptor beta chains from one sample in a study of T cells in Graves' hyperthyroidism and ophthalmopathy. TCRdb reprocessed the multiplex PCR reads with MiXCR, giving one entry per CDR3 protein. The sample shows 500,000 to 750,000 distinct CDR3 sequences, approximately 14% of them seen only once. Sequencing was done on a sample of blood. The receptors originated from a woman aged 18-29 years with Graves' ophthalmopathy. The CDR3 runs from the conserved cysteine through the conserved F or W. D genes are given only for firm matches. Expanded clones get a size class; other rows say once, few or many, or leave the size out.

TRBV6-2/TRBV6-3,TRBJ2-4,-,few,CASPSGIAKNIQYF,TGTGCCAGCCCCTCGGGGATAGCCAAAAACATTCAGTACTTC
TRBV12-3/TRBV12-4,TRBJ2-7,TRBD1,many,CASSTTGGASYEQYF,TGTGCCAGCAGTACGACAGGGGGCGCCTCCTACGAGCAGTACTTC
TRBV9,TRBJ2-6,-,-,CASNYPAGSSGANVLTF,TGTGCCAGCAACTACCCGGCGGGTTCCTCTGGGGCCAACGTCCTGACTTTC
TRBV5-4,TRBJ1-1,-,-,CASSLALRGNTEAFF,TGTGCCAGCAGCTTGGCGCTGAGGGGGAACACTGAAGCTTTCTTT
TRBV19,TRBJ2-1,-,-,CASSPLRGRVNEQFF,TGTGCCAGTAGCCCACTTAGGGGGAGGGTAAATGAGCAGTTCTTC
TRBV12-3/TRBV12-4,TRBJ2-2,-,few,CASSALRGAGGLGGELFF,TGTGCCAGCAGTGCCCTTCGGGGGGCTGGAGGGCTCGGCGGGGAGCTGTTTTTT
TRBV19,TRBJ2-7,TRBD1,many,CASSISKGRGQYEQYF,TGTGCCAGTAGTATATCGAAAGGCAGGGGGCAGTACGAGCAGTACTTC
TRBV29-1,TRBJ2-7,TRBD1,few,CSVVGDRPSYEQYF,TGCAGCGTTGTAGGGGACAGACCTTCCTACGAGCAGTACTTC
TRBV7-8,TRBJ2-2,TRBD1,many,CASSLSAGGETGELFF,TGTGCCAGCAGCTTATCGGCAGGGGGCGAGACCGGGGAGCTGTTTTTT
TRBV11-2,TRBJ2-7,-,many,CASSSPRRAGHTYEQYF,TGTGCCAGCAGCTCCCCTCGGAGGGCGGGACATACCTACGAGCAGTACTTC
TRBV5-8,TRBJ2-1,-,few,CASGQGMRQFF,TGTGCCAGCGGCCAGGGGATGAGGCAGTTCTTC
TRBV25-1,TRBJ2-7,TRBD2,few,CASSEYKLAGYEQYF,TGTGCCAGCAGTGAATATAAACTAGCGGGCTACGAGCAGTACTTC
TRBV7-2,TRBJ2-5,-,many,CASSSRGAGETQYF,TGTGCCAGCAGCTCCCGGGGGGCTGGGGAGACCCAGTACTTC